Below, 15 T cell receptor beta chains from the same sample are listed, as sequenced in a study of post-analysis software for immune sequencing data. Prepared TCR beta cDNA libraries contained unique molecular identifiers. MiXCR was run by TCRdb on the PCR reads, yielding one entry per CDR3 protein. This sample has around 500,000 distinct CDR3 sequences, with approximately 31% found just once. For these receptors, no antigen is known. General study results and limits: Controls had lower frequencies than patients of about 5 TRBV segments, which included TRBV5-6, TRBV5-1 and TRBV20-1.

The sample was blood. These receptors all stem from a girl aged 2-17 years with multiple sclerosis.

This clonotype occurred a few times. The chain uses TRBV5-4 and TRBJ2-7; tentatively, D is TRBD1 or TRBD2 (6 bases each). This CDR3 has 15 residues. From germline, CDR1 is SGHNT and CDR2 YYREEE (reference sequence). With 1 base removed from V and 6 bases from J, the gap between germline ends came to 17 bases. CDR3 region: CASSLKGGAQGEQYF. Written as DNA, the CDR3 is TGTGCCAGCAGCTTGAAGGGGGGCGCTCAGGGCGAGCAGTACTTC. The full variable domain, its missing parts supplied by reference TRBV5-4 and TRBJ2-7, is ETGVTQSPTHLIKTRGQQVTLRCSSQSGHNTVSWYQQALGQGPQFIFQYYREEENGRGNFPPRFSGLQFPNYSSELNVNALELDDSALYLCASSLKGGAQGEQYFGPGTRLTVT.

The J gene is TRBJ1-6, the V gene TRBV14; D is perhaps TRBD1 (6 bases). V lost 3 bases to trimming and J lost 5 bases, with 14 bases between them. Germline loops: CDR1 SGHDN, CDR2 FVKESK. CDR3 length equals 16 residues. In DNA, the CDR3 is TGTGCCAGCAGCCATCTAGGAGGGGGTGATAATTCACCCCTCCACTTT. Protein sequence: CASSHLGGGDNSPLHF.

The sample holds a few counts of this clonotype. This rearrangement joins TRBV7-6 to TRBJ2-1; 14 positions agree with TRBD2. Looked up from germline, CDR1 is SGHVS and CDR2 is FNYEAQ. V was clipped by 5 bases and J by 0 bases; unmatched bases: 9. CDR3 size: 19 residues. The CDR3 region has the DNA TGTGCCAGCAGCGGGGGGACTAGCGGGGGCCATTTCTCCTACAATGAGCAGTTCTTC. Residues: CASSGGTSGGHFSYNEQFF.

The rearrangement links TRBV10-3 to TRBJ2-7; 11 bases are shared with TRBD1. CDR1 and CDR2 from the germline V gene are ENHRY and SYGVKD. Germline trimming cut 10 bases from V and 2 bases from J; bases unmatched to any gene: 7. The CDR3 extends over 14 amino acids. The CDR3 DNA is TGTGCCACCCAGGGGGACAGGGGGACCTACGAGCAGTACTTC. Its translation: CATQGDRGTYEQYF.

This clonotype has only a few counts. V is TRBV15 and J is TRBJ1-4; D may be TRBD1 (5 bases). Trimming took 0 bases from V and 5 from J, leaving 19 bases between them. This CDR3 comprises 18 residues. CDR1 is LNHNV, CDR2 YYDKDF, per germline (reference sequence). This CDR3 reads CATSRDRTSSFSNEKLFF. The CDR3 region has the DNA TGTGCCACCAGCAGAGATCGGACAAGCTCCTTCTCCAATGAAAAACTGTTTTTT.

This chain joins TRBV7-6 and TRBJ1-1, with a tentative D call TRBD1 (6 bases). Trimming removed 6 bases from V and 0 bases from J, with 17 bases in between. CDR3 size: 16 residues. Germline V lookup: CDR1 SGHVS, CDR2 FNYEAQ. This chain's CDR3 is CASSGGVRGVNTEAFF. The CDR3 DNA reads as TGTGCCAGCAGTGGCGGGGTCAGGGGTGTGAACACTGAAGCTTTCTTT.

With respect to this clonotype: A much larger clone differs by one base, so this may be a read error. The chain has TRBV10-3 and TRBJ2-5; D is undetermined. The V end was cut by 2 bases, the J end by 4 bases, with 14 bases between. This CDR3 has 15 residues. Germline-derived CDR1 and CDR2 are ENHRY and SYGVKD. CDR3 amino acids: CAISEPTKGRETQYF. The CDR3 nucleotides are TGTGCCATCAGTGAGCCGACCAAAGGTAGAGAGACCCAGTACTTC.

The chain has TRBV5-5 and TRBJ1-1; perhaps TRBD1 as D (6 bases). V was pared by 0 bases and J by 4 bases, with 13 bases between. Germline values: CDR1 SGHKS, CDR2 YYEKEE (reference sequence). The CDR3 extends over 15 amino acids. The CDR3 sequence: CASSLVPRGSTEAFF. CDR3 nucleotide sequence: TGTGCCAGCAGCTTGGTTCCCAGGGGAAGCACTGAAGCTTTCTTT.

A few counts support this clonotype. This chain connects TRBV12-5 to TRBJ2-3; D is possibly TRBD2 (6 bases). V lost 3 bases, J lost 2 bases, and 12 bases lay in between. The CDR3 loop spans 15 amino acids. Germline CDR1 LGHNT, CDR2 FRNRAP. This CDR3 reads CASGLTGGATDTQYF. The CDR3 DNA reads TGTGCTAGTGGTTTAACGGGCGGGGCCACAGATACGCAGTATTTT.

The V call is TRBV5-6, the J call TRBJ2-5; D remains ambiguous. The DNA end lines up better with TRBJ2-7; the J call may be wrong. Germline V gene lookup returns CDR1 SGHDT and CDR2 YYEEEE. This CDR3 is built from 14 residues. As DNA, the CDR3 is TGTGCCAGCAGCTTGAGAAGGGCGCGTAGCGAGCAGTACTTC. Its translation is CASSLRRARSEQYF.

The rearrangement joins TRBV20-1 to TRBJ2-7; 8 bases are a match to TRBD2. The junction had 5 bases not matched to a gene; V was cut back by 8 bases and J by 2 bases. The CDR3 contains 12 residues. From germline, CDR1 is DFQATT and CDR2 SNEGSKA (reference sequence). Here the CDR3 DNA reads TGCAGTCCGGGGGGGAATACCTACGAGCAGTACTTC. Protein product: CSPGGNTYEQYF.

This clonotype was seen more than once but under ten times. The chain carries TRBV27 and TRBJ2-5; weak D call: TRBD2 (5 bases). CDR1 and CDR2 from the germline V gene are MNHEY and SMNVEV (reference sequence). Trimming removed 3 bases at V and 5 bases at J, with 13 bases between. This CDR3 contains 14 residues. The CDR3 coding sequence is TGTGCCAGCAGTTTTATTGGACTCGGGGAGACCCAGTACTTC. This gives the protein CASSFIGLGETQYF.

This clonotype was seen ten or more times. This chain's CDR3 is CSATDRANEQFF. CDR3 coding DNA: TGCAGTGCAACGGACAGGGCCAATGAGCAGTTCTTC. The chain has TRBV20-1 and TRBJ2-1; 8 bases match TRBD1. The CDR3 runs to 12 residues. Losses at the gene ends were 6 bases for V and 6 bases for J; bases not matched to a gene: 4. The germline gives CDR1 DFQATT, CDR2 SNEGSKA (reference sequence).

The V gene is TRBV20-1, the J gene TRBJ2-1, with 8 positions matching TRBD2. The germline V gene encodes CDR1 DFQATT and CDR2 SNEGSKA (reference sequence). The CDR3 is 17 residues long. The trim removed 1 base at V and 2 bases at J, leaving 10 bases unmatched. The CDR3 sequence is CSARGGGGGNPYNEQFF. The DNA of the CDR3 is TGCAGTGCTAGAGGGGGCGGCGGGGGGAATCCCTACAATGAGCAGTTCTTC.

The V and J genes are TRBV20-1 and TRBJ2-1; possible D gene TRBD1, 6 bases. CDR1 and CDR2 from the germline V gene are DFQATT and SNEGSKA (reference sequence). The ends were cut back, 3 bases at V and 5 bases at J, with 17 bases in the middle. The CDR3 runs to 15 residues. The CDR3 loop reads CSASSPRGWDNEQFF. The CDR3 nucleotides are TGCAGTGCTAGTTCCCCCAGGGGTTGGGACAATGAGCAGTTCTTC.